Following are 10 T cell receptor beta chains from one sample sequenced in a study of human T cells and chemical hapten exposure. TCRdb called the RACE reads again in MiXCR, with one record for every CDR3 protein. The sample contains tens of thousands of distinct CDR3 sequences, less than 10% of which appear only once. Time point denoted: patch test 2, 6 weeks after DPC sensitization. The treatment: therapeutic diphenylcyclopropenone sensitization with weekly scalp DPC. Specimen: whole blood, collected in connection with sensitization to the hapten diphenylcyclopropenone (DPC). The receptors here all came from a woman aged 50 to 60 with alopecia areata. Some clones in this sample may be carry-over from other donors' samples.

This clonotype was picked up many times. The chain couples TRBV7-9 to TRBJ2-7; D is ambiguous. V was clipped by 4 bases and J by 3 bases, with 13 bases between them. In germline, CDR1 is SEHNR, CDR2 FQNEAQ (reference sequence). The CDR3 covers 14 residues. CDR3 in DNA: TGTGCCAGCAGCTACGCCGACGAGCGCTACGAGCAGTACTTC. It codes for CASSYADERYEQYF.

With respect to this clonotype: A much larger clone differs by one base, so this may be a read error. This chain joins TRBV12-3 or TRBV12-4 and TRBJ2-7; 9 bases align to TRBD1. The CDR3 totals 14 residues. CDR3 region: CASSLGQGANEQHF. CDR3 sequence (DNA): TGTGCCAGCAGTTTGGGACAGGGTGCTAATGAGCAGCACTTC.

The chain carries TRBV29-1 and TRBJ2-7; no firm D call. V lost 6 bases and J lost 2, with 11 bases in between. Per germline, CDR1 SQVTM and CDR2 ANQGSEA. The CDR3 length is 12 residues. The DNA of the CDR3 is TGCAGCGTCCCCTTTTTCCCCTACGAGCAGTACTTC. As protein: CSVPFFPYEQYF.

This clonotype was counted at least ten times. The chain recombines TRBV12-3 or TRBV12-4 with TRBJ1-2, with D possibly TRBD1 on 5 matching bases. CDR3 length: 12 amino acids. V lost 2 bases, J lost 7 bases, and 8 bases lay in between. The CDR3 loop reads CASSLSGGGYTF. CDR3 bases: TGTGCCAGCAGTTTATCGGGGGGTGGCTACACCTTC.

This clonotype has ten or more counts. V is TRBV7-9 and J is TRBJ1-1; unclear D gene. The CDR3 loop spans 13 amino acids. V lost 8 bases and J lost 7, with 17 bases in between. Germline CDR1 reads SEHNR; CDR2 reads FQNEAQ (reference sequence). The CDR3 DNA is TGTGCCAGCCGCCTTGGGCAAGCGGTTGAAGCTTTCTTT. It translates to CASRLGQAVEAFF.

There are many counts of this clonotype. The chain couples TRBV6-2 or TRBV6-3 to TRBJ2-5; 12 bases match TRBD2. V shed 6 bases and J 2 bases; nucleotides not matched to a gene: 10. CDR1 MNHEY and CDR2 SVGEGT come from the germline V gene. The CDR3 runs 17 residues. This chain's CDR3 is CASRRLAGARPQETQYF. As DNA, the CDR3 is TGTGCCAGCAGGAGACTAGCGGGAGCGAGGCCACAAGAGACCCAGTACTTC.

This clonotype appeared many times. The chain combines TRBV27 with TRBJ1-2, with a possible D match to TRBD1 (5 bases). The V gene lost 5 bases and the J gene lost 4 bases, with 17 bases spanning the gap. The length of the CDR3 is 15 residues. Germline values: CDR1 MNHEY, CDR2 SMNVEV (reference sequence). The CDR3 loop is CASSPSRSTAYGYTF. As DNA, the CDR3 is TGTGCCAGCAGTCCCTCAAGATCGACAGCCTATGGCTACACCTTC.

The rearrangement uses TRBV11-2 and TRBJ1-2; a possible D gene is TRBD1 (5 bases). Germline V gene data show CDR1 as SGHAT and CDR2 as FQNNGV. This CDR3 has 13 amino acids. V was clipped by 5 bases and J by 3 bases, with 10 bases between them. CDR3 in amino acids: CASSRDRDYGYTF. The CDR3 coding sequence is TGTGCCAGCAGCAGAGACAGAGACTATGGCTACACCTTC.

This clonotype has a count of ten or more. The chain uses TRBV28 and TRBJ1-1, with D unclear. The CDR3 covers 15 residues. Per the germline V gene, CDR1 is MDHEN and CDR2 is SYDVKM. V was pared by 4 bases and J by 1 base, with 13 bases between. The CDR3 nucleotides read TGTGCCAGCAGTTCAATACTAAGCTGGAACACTGAAGCTTTCTTT. This encodes CASSSILSWNTEAFF.

This chain connects TRBV6-2 or TRBV6-3 to TRBJ2-1; either TRBD1 or TRBD2 may fit D (5 bases each). The germline gives CDR1 MNHEY, CDR2 SVGEGT. The CDR3 spans 14 residues. The ends were cut back, 6 bases at V and 2 bases at J, with 11 bases in the middle. The CDR3 loop is CASSPGTPYNEQFF. CDR3 coding DNA: TGTGCCAGCAGCCCCGGGACCCCCTACAATGAGCAGTTCTTC.